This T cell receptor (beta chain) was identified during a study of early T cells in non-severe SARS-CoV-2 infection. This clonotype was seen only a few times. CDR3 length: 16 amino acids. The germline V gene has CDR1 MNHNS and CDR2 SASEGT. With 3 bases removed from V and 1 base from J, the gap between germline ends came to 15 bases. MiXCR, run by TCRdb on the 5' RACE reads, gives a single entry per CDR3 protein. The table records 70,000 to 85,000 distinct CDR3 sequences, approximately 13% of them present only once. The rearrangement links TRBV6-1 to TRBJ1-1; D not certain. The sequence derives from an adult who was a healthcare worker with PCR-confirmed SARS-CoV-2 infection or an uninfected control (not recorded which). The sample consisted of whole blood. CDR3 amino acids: CASSDRAYLPNTEAFF. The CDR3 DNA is TGTGCCAGCAGTGACCGGGCCTACCTGCCGAACACTGAAGCTTTCTTT.